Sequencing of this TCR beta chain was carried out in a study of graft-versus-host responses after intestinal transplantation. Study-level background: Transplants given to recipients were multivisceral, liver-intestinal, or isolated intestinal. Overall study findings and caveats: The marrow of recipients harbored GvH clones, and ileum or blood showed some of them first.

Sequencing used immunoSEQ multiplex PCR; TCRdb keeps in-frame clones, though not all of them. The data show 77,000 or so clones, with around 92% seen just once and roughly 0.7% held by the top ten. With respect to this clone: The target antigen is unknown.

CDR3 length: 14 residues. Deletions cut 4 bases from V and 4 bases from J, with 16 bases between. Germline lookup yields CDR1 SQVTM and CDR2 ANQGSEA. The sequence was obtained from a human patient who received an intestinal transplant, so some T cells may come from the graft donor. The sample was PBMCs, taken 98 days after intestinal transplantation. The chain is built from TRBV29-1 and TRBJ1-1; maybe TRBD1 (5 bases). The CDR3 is CSVAGRRERTEAFF. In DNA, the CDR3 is TGCAGCGTTGCGGGACGCCGGGAACGCACTGAAGCTTTCTTT.